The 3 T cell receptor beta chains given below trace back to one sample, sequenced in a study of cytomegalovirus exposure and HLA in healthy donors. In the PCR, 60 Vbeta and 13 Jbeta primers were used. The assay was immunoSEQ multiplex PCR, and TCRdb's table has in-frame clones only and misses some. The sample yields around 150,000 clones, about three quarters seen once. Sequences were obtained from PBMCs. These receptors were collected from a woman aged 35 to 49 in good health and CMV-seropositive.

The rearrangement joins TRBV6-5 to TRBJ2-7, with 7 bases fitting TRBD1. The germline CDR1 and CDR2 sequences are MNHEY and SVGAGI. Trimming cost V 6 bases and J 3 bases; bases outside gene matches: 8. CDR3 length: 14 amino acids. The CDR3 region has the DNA TGTGCCAGCAGAGCAGGGGGTGTCAACTACGAGCAGTACTTC. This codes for CASRAGGVNYEQYF.

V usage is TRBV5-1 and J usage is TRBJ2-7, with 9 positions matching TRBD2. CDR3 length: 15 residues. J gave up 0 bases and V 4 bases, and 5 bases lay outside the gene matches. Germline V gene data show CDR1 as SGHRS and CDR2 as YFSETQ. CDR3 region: CASSDLTSGSYEQYF. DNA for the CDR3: TGCGCCAGCAGCGACCTGACTAGCGGCTCCTACGAGCAGTACTTC.

The CDR3 region has the DNA TGTGCCAGCTCATCTAGCTCCTATAATTCACCCCTCCACTTT. It codes for CASSSSSYNSPLHF. The chain links TRBV18 to TRBJ1-6; D is unclear. Germline V CDR1 and CDR2: KGHSH, LQKENI. Trimming removed 5 bases from V and 0 bases from J, with 5 bases in between. The CDR3 consists of 14 residues.